These 21 T cell receptor beta chains came from one sample sequenced in a study of PD-1 blockade in classical Hodgkin lymphoma. Each patient relapsed following autologous stem cell transplantation, and prior brentuximab vedotin exposure differed. Sequencing was performed with immunoSEQ multiplex PCR; in TCRdb, only in-frame clones are kept and a portion is missing. The sample contains 70,000 to 85,000 clones, just over 90% of which appear only once. This sample comprised peripheral blood mononuclear cells (PBMCs), obtained at baseline. The receptor source for this set is a human donor with classical Hodgkin lymphoma.

This clone appeared once. This sequence joins TRBV11-3 and TRBJ2-5; TRBD1 matches 11 bases. The CDR3 is 16 residues long. Germline CDR1 and CDR2: SGHNT and YENEEA. J gave up 2 bases and V 3 bases, and 5 bases lay outside the gene matches. CDR3 in DNA: TGTGCCAGCAGCTTCAGCCGGGACAGGGGGCAAGAGACCCAGTACTTC. Residues: CASSFSRDRGQETQYF.

The chain is built from TRBV4-2 and TRBJ2-2, with D perhaps matching TRBD2 (6 bases). Per the germline V gene, CDR1 is LGHNA and CDR2 is YNFKEQ. V lost 1 base to trimming and J lost 5 bases, with 14 bases between them. The CDR3 spans 16 residues. The CDR3 region has the DNA TGTGCCAGCAGCCAAGGCTCCTGGGGGGAAACCGGGGAGCTGTTTTTT. Translation: CASSQGSWGETGELFF.

The chain uses TRBV6-5 and TRBJ2-5; 7 bases match TRBD2. Germline-derived CDR1 and CDR2 are MNHEY and SVGAGI. This CDR3 contains 15 residues. After removal of 6 bases from V and 4 bases from J, the junction contained 11 bases not matched to a gene. The CDR3 reads CASSFRGVGAETQYF. The CDR3 DNA follows: TGTGCCAGCAGCTTCCGGGGGGTCGGGGCAGAGACCCAGTACTTC.

This chain uses TRBV5-1 with TRBJ1-1; D remains ambiguous. Germline V gene data show CDR1 as SGHRS and CDR2 as YFSETQ. CDR3 length: 13 amino acids. Trimming cost V 4 bases and J 7 bases, with 14 bases left between them. The CDR3 nucleotides are TGCGCCAGCAGCCCCGACACGGCGCTTGAAGCTTTCTTT. Translated, it gives CASSPDTALEAFF. Variable domain in full (rest from reference TRBV5-1 and TRBJ1-1): KAGVTQTPRYLIKTRGQQVTLSCSPISGHRSVSWYQQTPGQGLQFLFEYFSETQRNKGNFPGRFSGRQFSNSRSEMNVSTLELGDSALYLCASSPDTALEAFFGQGTRLTVV.

The gene calls are TRBV9 and TRBJ1-6; possibly TRBD1 for D (6 bases). The germline gives CDR1 SGDLS, CDR2 YYNGEE. The CDR3 sequence is 15 residues long. V was trimmed by 4 bases and J by 5 bases, leaving 13 bases between them. CDR3 DNA sequence: TGTGCCAGCAGCCTTCTGACAGGCCATAATTCACCCCTCCACTTT. Translated, it gives CASSLLTGHNSPLHF.

V usage is TRBV18 and J usage is TRBJ1-1; D might be TRBD1 (5 bases). Germline lookup yields CDR1 KGHSH and CDR2 LQKENI. Trimming pared 8 bases from V and 0 bases from J, leaving 10 bases between. The CDR3 length is 13 residues. DNA of the CDR3: TGTGCCAGCCGACAGACGATGAACACTGAAGCTTTCTTT. Translating it yields CASRQTMNTEAFF.

This rearrangement joins TRBV19 to TRBJ1-1, with 7 bases aligning to TRBD1. CDR1 and CDR2 (germline): LNHDA, SQIVND (reference sequence). The V and J ends lost 3 bases and 0 bases, in that order; junction bases with no gene match: 7. The CDR3 has 16 residues. The CDR3 bases are TGTGCCAGTAGTATGGGGCGGGGACAGATGAACACTGAAGCTTTCTTT. It specifies CASSMGRGQMNTEAFF.

The chain recombines TRBV10-3 with TRBJ1-4; 7 nucleotides match TRBD1. The germline V gene encodes CDR1 ENHRY and CDR2 SYGVKD. V shed 5 bases and J 4 bases; nucleotides not matched to a gene: 7. This CDR3 comprises 15 residues. The CDR3 DNA reads TGTGCCATCAGTTCACGGGACAGCTTTAATGAAAAACTGTTTTTT. Translated, it gives CAISSRDSFNEKLFF.

The gene calls are TRBV5-4 and TRBJ1-5, with D hard to call. The germline V gene has CDR1 SGHNT and CDR2 YYREEE (reference sequence). CDR3 length equals 14 residues. Trimming took off 4 bases at V and 0 bases at J, with 8 bases between the two ends. The CDR3 protein is CASSNSHSNQPQHF. DNA for the CDR3: TGTGCCAGCAGCAACAGCCATAGCAATCAGCCCCAGCATTTT.

This clone was picked up one time. This chain uses TRBV2 with TRBJ2-1, with D perhaps matching TRBD1 or TRBD2 (5 bases each). This CDR3 spans 12 amino acids. Germline V CDR1 and CDR2: SNHLY, FYNNEI. V was trimmed by 8 bases and J by 9 bases, leaving 14 bases between them. CDR3 DNA sequence: TGTGCCAGCGGGGGAGTAGATGCTGAGCAGTTCTTC. It is translated as CASGGVDAEQFF. Together with reference TRBV2 and TRBJ2-1, the CDR3 gives the full variable domain: EPEVTQTPSHQVTQMGQEVILRCVPISNHLYFYWYRQILGQKVEFLVSFYNNEISEKSEIFDDQFSVERPDGSNFTLKIRSTKLEDSAMYFCASGGVDAEQFFGPGTRLTVL.

J is TRBJ1-3 and V is TRBV12-5; D may be TRBD1 (5 bases). The CDR3 contains 16 residues. Per the germline V gene, CDR1 is LGHNT and CDR2 is FRNRAP. Trimming left V 4 bases short and J 4 bases short, with 17 bases between. The CDR3 reads CASGWGSLTTGNTIYF. The CDR3 region has the DNA TGTGCTAGTGGTTGGGGCAGTCTAACTACCGGAAACACCATATATTTT.

A single count supports this clone. The chain has TRBV11-3 and TRBJ1-1, with D possibly matching TRBD1 (5 bases). The CDR3 runs 13 residues. The germline gives CDR1 SGHNT, CDR2 YENEEA. Trimming cost V 5 bases and J 3 bases, with 10 bases left between them. This CDR3 is CASSPRGDTEAFF. The CDR3 region has the DNA TGTGCCAGCAGCCCCCGGGGGGACACTGAAGCTTTCTTT.

This clone was picked up one time. The rearrangement uses TRBV25-1 and TRBJ2-1; 8 bases line up with TRBD1. The V and J ends lost 7 bases and 1 base, in that order; junction bases with no gene match: 12. CDR1 is MGHDK and CDR2 is SYGVNS in the germline V gene. There are 17 residues in the CDR3. CDR3 in amino acids: CASTGTGIENSYNEQFF. The CDR3 DNA reads as TGTGCCAGCACTGGGACAGGTATTGAGAATTCCTACAATGAGCAGTTCTTC.

The V gene is TRBV11-2, the J gene TRBJ2-3, with D perhaps matching TRBD1 or TRBD2 (6 bases each). Trimming stripped 5 bases from V and 2 bases from J, with 17 bases between. Germline V gene lookup returns CDR1 SGHAT and CDR2 FQNNGV. The CDR3 length is 16 residues. The CDR3 here is CASSPTKGGFTDTQYF. CDR3 sequence (DNA): TGTGCCAGCAGCCCTACTAAGGGGGGATTCACAGATACGCAGTATTTT.

V is TRBV7-2 and J is TRBJ1-3, with TRBD1 identical over 11 bases. The CDR3 totals 17 residues. Germline loops: CDR1 SGHTA, CDR2 FQGNSA. With V trimmed by 6 bases and J by 2 bases, 9 bases remained unmatched. The CDR3 DNA follows: TGTGCCAGCAGTGTTCCCGGGACAGGGGGTGCTGGAAACACCATATATTTT. Its protein product is CASSVPGTGGAGNTIYF.

The chain couples TRBV4-2 to TRBJ2-2, with D perhaps TRBD1 (5 bases). The CDR3 contains 14 residues. Trimming took off 0 bases at V and 6 bases at J, with 8 bases between the two ends. The germline V gene has CDR1 LGHNA and CDR2 YNFKEQ. The CDR3 sequence: CASSQDLQAGELFF. The CDR3 DNA is TGTGCCAGCAGCCAAGATTTACAGGCCGGGGAGCTGTTTTTT.

V is TRBV18 and J is TRBJ2-1; D not certain. From germline, CDR1 is KGHSH and CDR2 LQKENI. Trimming cost V 3 bases and J 6 bases, with 12 bases left between them. This CDR3 is 14 amino acids long. The CDR3 DNA reads as TGTGCCAGCTCACCGGCCCAGGTCACCAATGAGCAGTTCTTC. It yields the protein CASSPAQVTNEQFF.

The chain recombines TRBV4-2 with TRBJ1-4; D is unresolved. The CDR3 consists of 15 residues. Trimming stripped 1 base from V and 6 bases from J, with 12 bases between. The germline CDR1 and CDR2 sequences are LGHNA and YNFKEQ. CDR3 nucleotides: TGTGCCAGCAGCCAAGGGGTCGGCAGTGATGAAAAACTGTTTTTT. Encoded protein: CASSQGVGSDEKLFF.

J is TRBJ1-2 and V is TRBV6-1; D uncertain. Deletions cut 0 bases from V and 0 bases from J, with 8 bases between. Germline CDR1 reads MNHNS; CDR2 reads SASEGT. There are 15 residues in the CDR3. The DNA of the CDR3 is TGTGCCAGCAGTGAAGCCATAGGGCCTAACTATGGCTACACCTTC. Translated, it gives CASSEAIGPNYGYTF.

The genes are TRBV4-3 and TRBJ1-2; 9 bases agree with TRBD1. The trim removed 0 bases at V and 7 bases at J, leaving 6 bases unmatched. The CDR3 is 15 residues long. Germline assignment: CDR1 LGHNA and CDR2 YSLEER. Written as DNA, the CDR3 is TGCGCCAGCAGCCAAGATCAGCTGGACAGGGGTGGCTACACCTTC. It codes for CASSQDQLDRGGYTF.

This chain joins TRBV6-6 and TRBJ2-2; D unresolved. V was cut by 6 bases and J by 2 bases, with 13 bases left in between. There are 15 residues in the CDR3. Looked up from germline, CDR1 is MNHNY and CDR2 is SVGAGI (reference sequence). The CDR3 DNA reads as TGTGCCAGCAGCGCAATGGCAGATAACACCGGGGAGCTGTTTTTT. Its translation is CASSAMADNTGELFF.